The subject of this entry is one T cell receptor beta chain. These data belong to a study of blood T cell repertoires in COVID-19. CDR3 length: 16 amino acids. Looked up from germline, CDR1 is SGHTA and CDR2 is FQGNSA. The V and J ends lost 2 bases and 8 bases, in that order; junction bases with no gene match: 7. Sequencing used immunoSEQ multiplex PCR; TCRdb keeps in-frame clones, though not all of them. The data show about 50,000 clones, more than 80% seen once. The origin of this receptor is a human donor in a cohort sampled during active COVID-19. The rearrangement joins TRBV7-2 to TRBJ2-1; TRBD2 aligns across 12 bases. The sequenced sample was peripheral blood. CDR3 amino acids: CASSLRGLAGGDEQFF. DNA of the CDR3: TGTGCCAGCAGCTTAAGAGGGCTAGCGGGAGGGGATGAGCAGTTCTTC.